The 32 T cell receptor beta chains below were found in one sample sequenced in a study of blood T cell repertoires in COVID-19. Method: immunoSEQ multiplex PCR; TCRdb's copy keeps in-frame clones and lacks some. In the table there are around 300,000 clones, roughly 85% of which are singletons. Material: peripheral blood. The receptor set was obtained from a woman in her sixties or seventies with acute or convalescent COVID-19.

V gene TRBV15 combines with J gene TRBJ1-5, with TRBD1 matching over 7 bases. CDR3 length equals 13 residues. The V and J ends lost 9 bases and 4 bases, in that order; junction bases with no gene match: 6. Looked up from germline, CDR1 is LNHNV and CDR2 is YYDKDF (reference sequence). Written as DNA, the CDR3 is TGTGCCACTACGGGACAGCAAAATCAGCCCCAGCATTTT. Its translation: CATTGQQNQPQHF. Together with reference TRBV15 and TRBJ1-5, the CDR3 gives the full variable domain: DAMVIQNPRYQVTQFGKPVTLSCSQTLNHNVMYWYQQKSSQAPKLLFHYYDKDFNNEADTPDNFQSRRPNTSFCFLDIRSPGLGDTAMYLCATTGQQNQPQHFGDGTRLSIL.

A note on this clone: The sample holds other DNA sequences that translate to the same CDR3. CDR3 nucleotides: TGTGCCAGCAGCCAAGACCGGACACCCTATGGCTACACCTTC. Protein product: CASSQDRTPYGYTF. The V call is TRBV4-2, the J call TRBJ1-2; TRBD1 is a possible D gene (5 bases). The V end lost 0 bases, the J end lost 4 bases, and 9 bases lay between the germline ends. This CDR3 spans 14 amino acids. Germline V gives CDR1 LGHNA, CDR2 YNFKEQ.

This chain connects TRBV11-2 to TRBJ1-3; D is uncertain. Germline V gene sequence: CDR1 SGHAT, CDR2 FQNNGV. Trimming stripped 1 base from V and 0 bases from J, with 10 bases between. CDR3 length: 16 amino acids. The CDR3 bases are TGTGCCAGCAGCTTAGTTAGTGTTCTCTCTGGAAACACCATATATTTT. This encodes CASSLVSVLSGNTIYF.

The chain carries TRBV11-2 and TRBJ1-2; D gene unclear. Between the trimmed V and J ends, which lost 4 bases and 8 bases, there was a span of 11 bases. Germline V gene data show CDR1 as SGHAT and CDR2 as FQNNGV. The CDR3 is 12 amino acids. In nucleotides, the CDR3 is TGTGCCAGCAGCTGGGCGTCTGAGGGCTACACCTTC. It specifies CASSWASEGYTF.

This chain uses TRBV7-8 with TRBJ2-2; D unresolved. The germline V gene has CDR1 SGHVS and CDR2 FQNEAQ. Trimming cost V 0 bases and J 7 bases, with 9 bases left between them. This CDR3 region has 14 residues. CDR3 protein: CASSLALPGGELFF. The CDR3 DNA sequence: TGTGCCAGCAGCTTAGCTCTCCCCGGCGGGGAGCTGTTTTTT.

This rearrangement joins TRBV5-1 to TRBJ1-1; D gene uncertain. Germline values: CDR1 SGHRS, CDR2 YFSETQ. The germline V and J ends were trimmed by 2 bases and 3 bases, with 14 bases remaining between them. CDR3 length: 15 residues. CDR3 amino acids: CASSLAPNRDTEAFF. The CDR3 nucleotides read TGCGCCAGCAGCTTAGCCCCAAATCGGGACACTGAAGCTTTCTTT.

The V and J genes are TRBV3-1 (or the pseudogene TRBV3-2) and TRBJ1-2; 9 bases agree with TRBD1. Trimming took 4 bases from V and 7 from J; bases not matched to a gene: 7. This CDR3 spans 14 amino acids. CDR1 and CDR2 from the germline V gene are LGHDT and YNNKEL (reference sequence). CDR3 DNA: TGTGCCAGCAGCCCTCCGGACAGGGGAAGTGGCTACACCTTC. Translating gives CASSPPDRGSGYTF.

Comment on this clone: The sample has other DNA sequences that encode this CDR3 too. The V gene is TRBV19, the J gene TRBJ2-7; possibly TRBD1 for D (6 bases). In germline, CDR1 is LNHDA, CDR2 SQIVND (reference sequence). The CDR3 covers 14 residues. Between the trimmed V and J ends, which lost 4 bases and 4 bases, there was a span of 14 bases. CDR3 DNA: TGTGCCAGTAGTAGAACGGACAGCGGATACGAGCAGTACTTC. Its protein product is CASSRTDSGYEQYF.

This clone was counted a few times. Other DNA sequences within the sample encode an identical CDR3. The J gene is TRBJ2-5, the V gene TRBV20-1; D gene uncertain. CDR1 DFQATT and CDR2 SNEGSKA come from the germline V gene (reference sequence). Trimming left V 7 bases short and J 1 base short, with 7 bases between. The CDR3 is made up of 11 amino acids. DNA for the CDR3: TGCAGTGGTGACATCCAAGAGACCCAGTACTTC. Protein: CSGDIQETQYF.

This sequence joins TRBV19 and TRBJ1-6, with 7 bases fitting TRBD1. Germline V gene lookup returns CDR1 LNHDA and CDR2 SQIVND (reference sequence). The CDR3 is 16 amino acids. With V trimmed by 4 bases and J by 7 bases, 10 bases remained unmatched. Here the CDR3 DNA reads TGTGCCAGTAGTACGGGACAGAAAAAACCAAATTCACCCCTCCACTTT. It codes for CASSTGQKKPNSPLHF.

The table lists this clone with a count of one. The chain recombines TRBV6-5 with TRBJ1-5; D is unclear. The CDR3 runs to 14 residues. Germline V CDR1 and CDR2: MNHEY, SVGAGI. V shed 0 bases and J shed 3 bases, with 6 bases lying between them. CDR3 sequence reads: CASSYSYFNQPQHF. DNA for the CDR3: TGTGCCAGCAGTTACTCCTATTTCAATCAGCCCCAGCATTTT.

The chain uses TRBV19 and TRBJ1-2, with D unresolved. V lost 7 bases and J lost 8, with 23 bases in between. The CDR3 covers 15 residues. CDR1 is LNHDA and CDR2 is SQIVND in the germline V gene (reference sequence). CDR3 bases: TGTGCCAGTACGGACGGTTCAGCGGCCACACGGGGCTACACCTTC. Encoded protein: CASTDGSAATRGYTF.

This chain connects TRBV5-4 to TRBJ1-1; D is perhaps TRBD1 (6 bases). This CDR3 is built from 13 residues. V was shortened by 2 bases and J by 11 bases, with 16 bases between the two germline ends. CDR1 and CDR2 from the germline V gene are SGHNT and YYREEE (reference sequence). Written as DNA, the CDR3 is TGTGCCAGCAGCTTTGACAGGTTCCCCGGGGCTTTCTTT. This encodes CASSFDRFPGAFF.

The CDR3 coding sequence is TGTGCCAGCAGTGAGTTTTCCGGGACAGGCGGTATCAATGAGCAGTTCTTC. Translated: CASSEFSGTGGINEQFF. The rearrangement links TRBV25-1 to TRBJ2-1; 8 nucleotides agree with TRBD1. Germline trimming cut 3 bases from V and 6 bases from J; bases unmatched to any gene: 13. Germline V gene data show CDR1 as MGHDK and CDR2 as SYGVNS. The CDR3 totals 17 residues.

This chain connects TRBV6-5 to TRBJ1-1, with 11 bases that match TRBD1. Trimming cost V 6 bases and J 4 bases; bases outside gene matches: 4. Germline lookup yields CDR1 MNHEY and CDR2 SVGAGI. CDR3 length: 14 amino acids. CDR3 coding DNA: TGTGCCAGCAGGGCGGGACAGGGGGTCACTGAAGCTTTCTTT. This sequence encodes CASRAGQGVTEAFF.

The rearrangement joins TRBV6-6 to TRBJ2-1; TRBD2 matches at 13 bases. The length of the CDR3 is 15 residues. Germline V gives CDR1 MNHNY, CDR2 SVGAGI (reference sequence). V shed 7 bases and J 8 bases; nucleotides not matched to a gene: 8. This chain's CDR3 is CASTRTSGGGYEQFF. The DNA of the CDR3 is TGTGCCAGCACCAGGACTAGCGGGGGCGGGTATGAGCAGTTCTTC.

In the case of this clone: The DNA is omitted, as the CDR3 cannot be located on it reliably, and the CDR3 follows TCRdb's listing. The genes are TRBV5-6 and TRBJ2-2; the table's D call, TRBD2, was not checked against the DNA. Ends included, the CDR3 has 18 residues. Germline V gives CDR1 SGHDT, CDR2 YYEEEE. CDR3 region: CASSLRTSGRGDTGELFF.

V is TRBV5-1 and J is TRBJ2-3; 7 nucleotides line up with TRBD2. The J segment lost 2 bases and the V segment lost 4 bases, leaving 7 bases of the junction unmatched. This CDR3 is built from 15 residues. Per the germline V gene, CDR1 is SGHRS and CDR2 is YFSETQ. CDR3 bases: TGCGCCAGCAGCCAGACTAGCCGGTTCACAGATACGCAGTATTTT. Its protein product is CASSQTSRFTDTQYF.

The genes are TRBV4-1 and TRBJ1-2; 8 bases match TRBD1. In germline, CDR1 is MGHRA, CDR2 YSYEKL. CDR3 length: 14 amino acids. The V gene end was trimmed by 1 base and the J gene end by 8 bases; junction bases not matched to a gene: 6. The CDR3 is CASSQVATGVGYTF. The CDR3 DNA reads TGCGCCAGCAGCCAAGTAGCGACAGGGGTAGGCTACACCTTC.

This clone was seen a single time. V usage is TRBV10-2 and J usage is TRBJ2-3; 7 nucleotides line up with TRBD2. CDR1 is WSHSY and CDR2 is SAAADI in the germline V gene. The CDR3 spans 14 residues. V was pared by 6 bases and J by 2 bases, with 5 bases of the junction left unmatched. The DNA for the CDR3 is TGCGCCAGCAGCTTGACTAGCCCCACAGATACGCAGTATTTT. This sequence encodes CASSLTSPTDTQYF.

The chain uses TRBV9 and TRBJ2-1, with 8 bases aligning to TRBD1. The J segment lost 9 bases and the V segment lost 3 bases, leaving 14 bases of the junction unmatched. Germline values: CDR1 SGDLS, CDR2 YYNGEE. The CDR3 length is 16 residues. The CDR3 sequence is CASSGFSDRVGGEQFF. For the CDR3, the DNA is TGTGCCAGCAGCGGATTCTCGGACAGGGTCGGGGGTGAGCAGTTCTTC.

This rearrangement joins TRBV30 to TRBJ1-3; 9 bases match TRBD1. The J segment lost 3 bases and the V segment lost 2 bases, leaving 2 bases of the junction unmatched. The CDR3 contains 14 residues. CDR1 and CDR2 from the germline V gene are GTSNPN and SVGIG (reference sequence). The CDR3 bases are TGTGCCTGGAGTACAGGGGGCGGTGGAAACACCATATATTTT. It encodes CAWSTGGGGNTIYF.

The chain recombines TRBV10-3 with TRBJ1-1; D not certain. The CDR3 covers 13 residues. V was trimmed by 2 bases and J by 11 bases, leaving 15 bases between them. Germline V gives CDR1 ENHRY, CDR2 SYGVKD. The DNA of the CDR3 is TGTGCCATCAGTGAGAGCCTCCGGGTCCATGCTTTCTTT. Translating it yields CAISESLRVHAFF.

The chain employs TRBV5-6 and TRBJ2-2; D gene ambiguous. CDR3 length: 14 residues. Germline V lookup: CDR1 SGHDT, CDR2 YYEEEE. The V and J ends lost 5 bases and 2 bases respectively, with 10 bases between them. CDR3 nucleotide sequence: TGTGCCAGCAGACCACAGCACAACACCGGGGAGCTGTTTTTT. Translation: CASRPQHNTGELFF.

The chain carries TRBV3-1 (or the pseudogene TRBV3-2) and TRBJ2-7, with 10 nucleotides matching TRBD1. The germline V gene encodes CDR1 LGHDT and CDR2 YNNKEL (reference sequence). The CDR3 runs to 15 residues. Trimming at V came to 0 bases and at J to 3 bases, leaving 2 bases not matched to a gene. CDR3 bases: TGTGCCAGCAGCCAAGATCGGACAGGGGGCTACGAGCAGTACTTC. Translation: CASSQDRTGGYEQYF.

This sequence joins TRBV3-1 (or the pseudogene TRBV3-2) and TRBJ1-5; D uncertain. V was trimmed by 1 base and J by 1 base, leaving 2 bases between them. Per germline, CDR1 LGHDT and CDR2 YNNKEL (reference sequence). This CDR3 contains 13 residues. The CDR3: CASSQVSNQPQHF. CDR3 bases: TGTGCCAGCAGCCAAGTAAGCAATCAGCCCCAGCATTTT.

The chain couples TRBV5-4 to TRBJ2-3; D is possibly TRBD1 (5 bases). The CDR3 length is 14 residues. Germline V lookup: CDR1 SGHNT, CDR2 YYREEE (reference sequence). V was clipped by 4 bases and J by 6 bases, with 15 bases between them. DNA for the CDR3: TGTGCCAGCAGCCCAAGACAGTTGGCGGATACGCAGTATTTT. It codes for CASSPRQLADTQYF.

The chain has TRBV3-1 (or the pseudogene TRBV3-2) and TRBJ1-6; D is unresolved. V lost 4 bases and J 10 bases, leaving 14 bases between the germline ends. CDR1 and CDR2 (germline): LGHDT, YNNKEL (reference sequence). The CDR3 covers 14 residues. The CDR3 DNA reads as TGTGCCAGCAGCCCCGCGGGAGGGCGGTCACCCCTCCACTTT. Translated: CASSPAGGRSPLHF.

The chain has TRBV11-2 and TRBJ1-2, with 9 bases lining up with TRBD1. J was trimmed by 0 bases and V by 1 base; bases with no gene match: 9. The CDR3 covers 18 residues. Per the germline V gene, CDR1 is SGHAT and CDR2 is FQNNGV. The CDR3, as DNA: TGTGCCAGCAGCTTAGTGGTAGGGACAGGGAGGGCTAACTATGGCTACACCTTC. It codes for CASSLVVGTGRANYGYTF.

The chain joins TRBV14 to TRBJ1-5; 11 nucleotides align to TRBD1. This CDR3 comprises 19 residues. J gave up 3 bases and V 0 bases, and 10 bases lay outside the gene matches. CDR1 and CDR2 (germline): SGHDN, FVKESK. The CDR3 DNA sequence: TGTGCCAGCAGCCAAGACCGGGACAGGGGGGTAGATATCAATCAGCCCCAGCATTTT. This codes for CASSQDRDRGVDINQPQHF.

The chain joins TRBV5-1 to TRBJ1-1, with 8 nucleotides matching TRBD1. CDR1 and CDR2 from the germline V gene are SGHRS and YFSETQ. This CDR3 comprises 17 residues. V gave up 4 bases and J gave up 1 base; unmatched junction bases: 12. This chain's CDR3 is CASSLVPLGTGNTEAFF. The CDR3 DNA reads as TGCGCCAGCAGCCTAGTCCCCCTCGGGACAGGGAACACTGAAGCTTTCTTT.

The rearrangement uses TRBV6-5 and TRBJ2-1; the match to TRBD2 covers 7 bases. V shed 6 bases, J shed 5 bases, and the junction held 10 bases outside the gene matches. Germline CDR1 reads MNHEY; CDR2 reads SVGAGI. This CDR3 spans 15 amino acids. The CDR3 reads CASRYHRLADNEQFF. The CDR3 coding sequence is TGTGCCAGCAGGTACCACCGGCTAGCGGACAATGAGCAGTTCTTC.